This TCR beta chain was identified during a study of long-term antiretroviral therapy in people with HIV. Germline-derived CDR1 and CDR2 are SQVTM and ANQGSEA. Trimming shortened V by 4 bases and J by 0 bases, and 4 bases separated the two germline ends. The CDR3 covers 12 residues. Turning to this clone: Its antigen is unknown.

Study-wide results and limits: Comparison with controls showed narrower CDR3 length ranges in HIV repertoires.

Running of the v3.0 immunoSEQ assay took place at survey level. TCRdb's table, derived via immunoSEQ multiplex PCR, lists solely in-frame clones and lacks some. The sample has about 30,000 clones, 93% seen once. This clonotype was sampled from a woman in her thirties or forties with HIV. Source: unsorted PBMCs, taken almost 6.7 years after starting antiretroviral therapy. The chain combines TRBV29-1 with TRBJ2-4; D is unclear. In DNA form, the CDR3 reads TGCAGCGTTGCCGGAGCCAAAAACATTCAGTACTTC. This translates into CSVAGAKNIQYF.